This T cell receptor beta chain was documented in a study of post-analysis software for immune sequencing data. Looking at the study overall: Included courses were relapsing-remitting and secondary progressive multiple sclerosis; progressive-relapsing multiple sclerosis was also included.

The CDR3 is 14 residues long. Germline values: CDR1 DFQATT, CDR2 SNEGSKA (reference sequence). The V and J ends lost 7 bases and 4 bases, in that order; junction bases with no gene match: 12. Unique molecular identifiers were present in the TCR beta cDNA libraries. One entry per CDR3 protein results from TCRdb running MiXCR on the PCR reads. This table has a few hundred thousand distinct CDR3 sequences, less than 40% appearing once. For this clonotype: Antigen specificity is unknown.

Study-level points and caveats: Comparison of patients with controls showed roughly five TRBV segments more frequent in patients, TRBV5-6, TRBV5-1 and TRBV20-1 among them.

Sequenced material: blood. The receptor comes from a girl younger than 18 with multiple sclerosis. The rearrangement links TRBV20-1 to TRBJ2-5, with 7 bases aligning to TRBD2. CDR3 protein: CSVTTAPGGETQYF. The CDR3 region has the DNA TGCAGTGTTACGACAGCCCCGGGAGGAGAGACCCAGTACTTC.